The source of this T cell receptor (beta chain) is a study of T cells in Graves' hyperthyroidism and ophthalmopathy. Germline V gene sequence: CDR1 SQVTM, CDR2 ANQGSEA. The CDR3 is made up of 11 amino acids. With V trimmed by 7 bases and J by 3 bases, 2 bases remained unmatched. Amplified regions were TCR beta CDR3 sequences from RNA transcripts. The HTBI primer set drove a first-round RT-PCR of the TCR CDR3. One entry per CDR3 protein, called by TCRdb with MiXCR from the multiplex PCR reads. The sample has hundreds of thousands of distinct CDR3 sequences, 14% seen once. In its sample, this clonotype was seen many times. Its antigen is undetermined. Points from the study as a whole: Ophthalmopathy stood apart from stable hyperthyroidism in a 13 V-J model.

Lactation, pregnancy, other autoimmune disease or uncontrolled infection led to exclusion of patients. Input material: blood. The chain combines TRBV29-1 with TRBJ1-1; 7 bases map to TRBD1. This receptor was obtained from a woman in her late teens or twenties with Graves' hyperthyroidism. The CDR3 region has the DNA TGCAGCGACAGGGGCGACACTGAAGCTTTCTTT. Encoded protein: CSDRGDTEAFF. The complete variable domain, with remaining parts taken from reference TRBV29-1 and TRBJ1-1, reads SAVISQKPSRDICQRGTSLTIQCQVDSQVTMMFWYRQQPGQSLTLIATANQGSEATYESGFVIDKFPISRPNLTFSTLTVSNMSPEDSSIYLCSDRGDTEAFFGQGTRLTVV.